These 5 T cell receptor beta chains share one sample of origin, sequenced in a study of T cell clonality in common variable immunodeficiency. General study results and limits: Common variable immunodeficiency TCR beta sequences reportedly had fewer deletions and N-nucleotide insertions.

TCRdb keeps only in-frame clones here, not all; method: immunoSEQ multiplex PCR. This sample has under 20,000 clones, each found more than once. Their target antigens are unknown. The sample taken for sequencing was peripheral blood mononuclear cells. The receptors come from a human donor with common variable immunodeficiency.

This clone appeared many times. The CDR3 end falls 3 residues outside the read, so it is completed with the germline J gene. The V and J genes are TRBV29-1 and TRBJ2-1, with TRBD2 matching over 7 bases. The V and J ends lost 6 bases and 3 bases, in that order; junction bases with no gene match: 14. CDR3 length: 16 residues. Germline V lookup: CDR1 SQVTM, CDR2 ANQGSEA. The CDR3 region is CSVEGDAGANYNEQFF. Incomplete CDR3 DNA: TGCAGCGTCGAGGGAGATGCGGGAGCGAACTACAATGAG.

The DNA read from the CDR3 is TGTGCCAGCAGCTTCCAGGGGGGGACC. Protein: CASSFQGGT. The complete CDR3 protein is CASSFQGGTQYF. The chain employs TRBV7-2 and TRBJ2-5; D is possibly TRBD1 (7 bases). The read terminates 3 residues before the CDR3 end, so the remaining end is supplied by the germline J gene. Germline CDR1 reads SGHTA; CDR2 reads FQGNSA. V was clipped by 3 bases and J by 7 bases, with 9 bases between them. The CDR3 runs 12 residues.

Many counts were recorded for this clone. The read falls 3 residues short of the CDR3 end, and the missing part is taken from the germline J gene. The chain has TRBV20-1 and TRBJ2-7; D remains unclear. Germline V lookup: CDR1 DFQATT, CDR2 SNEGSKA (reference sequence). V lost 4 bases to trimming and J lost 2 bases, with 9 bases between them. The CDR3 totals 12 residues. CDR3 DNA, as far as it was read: TGCAGTGCTAAACTCCCTACCTACGAG. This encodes CSAKLPTYE. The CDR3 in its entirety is CSAKLPTYEQYF.

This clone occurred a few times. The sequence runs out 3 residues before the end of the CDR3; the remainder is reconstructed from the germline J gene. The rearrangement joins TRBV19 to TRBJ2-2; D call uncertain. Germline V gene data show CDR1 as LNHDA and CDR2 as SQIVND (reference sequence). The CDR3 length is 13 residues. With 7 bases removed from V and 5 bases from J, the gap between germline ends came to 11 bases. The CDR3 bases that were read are TGTGCCAGTATAAAACAGCATACCGGGGAG. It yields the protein CASIKQHTGE. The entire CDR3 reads CASIKQHTGELFF.

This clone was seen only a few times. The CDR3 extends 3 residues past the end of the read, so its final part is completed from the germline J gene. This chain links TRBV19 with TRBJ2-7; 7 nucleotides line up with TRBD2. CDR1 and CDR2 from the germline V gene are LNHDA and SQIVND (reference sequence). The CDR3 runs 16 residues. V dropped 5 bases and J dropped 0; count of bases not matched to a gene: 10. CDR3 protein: CASSLTGGGFSYEQYF. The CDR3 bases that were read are TGTGCCAGTAGTCTTACGGGGGGAGGCTTCTCCTACGAG. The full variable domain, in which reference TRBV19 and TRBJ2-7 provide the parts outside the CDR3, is DGGITQSPKYLFRKEGQNVTLSCEQNLNHDAMYWYRQDPGQGLRLIYYSQIVNDFQKGDIAEGYSVSREKKESFPLTVTSAQKNPTAFYLCASSLTGGGFSYEQYFGPGTRLTVT.